Following are 23 T cell receptor beta chains from one sample sequenced in a study of blood T cell repertoires in COVID-19. Method: immunoSEQ multiplex PCR; TCRdb's copy keeps in-frame clones and lacks some. The sample lists some 70,000 clones; roughly 82% were seen once. What was sequenced was peripheral blood. The source of these receptors is a man aged 60 to 69 with acute or convalescent COVID-19.

The chain links TRBV5-4 to TRBJ1-2, with 7 bases identical to TRBD1. Germline CDR1 SGHNT, CDR2 YYREEE (reference sequence). V shed 0 bases, J shed 4 bases, and the junction held 6 bases outside the gene matches. The CDR3 runs to 15 residues. CDR3 nucleotides: TGTGCCAGCAGCTTGGTTCAGGGGGTGCCCTATGGCTACACCTTC. Translating it yields CASSLVQGVPYGYTF.

The sample holds a few counts of this clone. The chain combines TRBV5-1 with TRBJ1-2, with D possibly being TRBD1 (6 bases). The V gene lost 0 bases and the J gene lost 5 bases, with 14 bases spanning the gap. Germline assignment: CDR1 SGHRS and CDR2 YFSETQ. The CDR3 sequence is 15 residues long. The CDR3 coding sequence is TGCGCCAGCAGCTTGGATGGCAACAGGGATTATGGCTACACCTTC. Amino acid sequence: CASSLDGNRDYGYTF.

This chain connects TRBV27 to TRBJ1-6; TRBD1 matches 10 bases. This CDR3 has 17 residues. The V segment lost 5 bases and the J segment 9 bases; nucleotides outside the gene matches: 13. Looked up from germline, CDR1 is MNHEY and CDR2 is SMNVEV (reference sequence). The CDR3 here is CASSGGSGQGVISPLHF. In DNA, the CDR3 is TGTGCCAGCAGTGGTGGGTCCGGACAGGGGGTTATTTCACCCCTCCACTTT.

This clone has a handful of counts. The chain recombines TRBV7-9 with TRBJ1-4; 8 nucleotides agree with TRBD1. The V and J ends lost 3 bases and 5 bases, in that order; junction bases with no gene match: 5. Germline V gene data show CDR1 as SEHNR and CDR2 as FQNEAQ (reference sequence). This CDR3 comprises 15 residues. The CDR3 DNA follows: TGTGCCAGCAGCTTCGGACAGGGACCCAATGAAAAACTGTTTTTT. This sequence encodes CASSFGQGPNEKLFF.

The chain links TRBV4-3 to TRBJ1-1; TRBD1 might be the D (5 bases). Germline CDR1 is LGHNA and CDR2 is YSLEER. The CDR3 sequence is 14 residues long. Trimming pared 1 base from V and 1 base from J, leaving 7 bases between. CDR3 region: CASSQAGGNTEAFF. CDR3 sequence (DNA): TGCGCCAGCAGCCAAGCCGGGGGGAACACTGAAGCTTTCTTT.

This clone was observed a few times. The V and J genes are TRBV7-8 and TRBJ1-2; 7 bases line up with TRBD1. The CDR3 length is 17 residues. Germline loops: CDR1 SGHVS, CDR2 FQNEAQ. V shed 4 bases and J 6 bases; nucleotides not matched to a gene: 17. The CDR3 nucleotides are TGTGCCAGCAGCTCAGGCCTTACCAGACAGGGAACTCATGGCTACACCTTC. Translation gives CASSSGLTRQGTHGYTF.

The chain combines TRBV9 with TRBJ2-7; 8 bases are a match to TRBD1. V trimming: 4 bases; J trimming: 6 bases; junction bases outside the gene matches: 9. The CDR3 length is 14 residues. In germline, CDR1 is SGDLS, CDR2 YYNGEE. The CDR3, as DNA: TGTGCCAGCAGCCCCAGAGACAGGGGCGGCGAGCAGTACGTC. The encoded protein is CASSPRDRGGEQYV.

The chain carries TRBV5-1 and TRBJ1-1; weak D call: TRBD1 (5 bases). V was clipped by 0 bases and J by 1 base, with 16 bases between them. Germline assignment: CDR1 SGHRS and CDR2 YFSETQ. The CDR3 has 17 amino acids. CDR3: CASSLAEGQGKNTEAFF. DNA of the CDR3: TGCGCCAGCAGCTTGGCGGAAGGGCAGGGAAAGAACACTGAAGCTTTCTTT.

The gene calls are TRBV10-3 and TRBJ2-5, with unresolved D. Germline V gene lookup returns CDR1 ENHRY and CDR2 SYGVKD. The CDR3 is 18 residues long. Trimming pared 0 bases from V and 0 bases from J, leaving 17 bases between. The CDR3 coding sequence is TGTGCCATCAGTGAGTCGAGTGTTGGCGACACGTACCAAGAGACCCAGTACTTC. Translation: CAISESSVGDTYQETQYF.

This chain links TRBV28 with TRBJ1-4, with a weak D call TRBD1 (5 bases). Germline V lookup: CDR1 MDHEN, CDR2 SYDVKM. The CDR3 covers 12 residues. V was clipped by 3 bases and J by 10 bases, with 9 bases between them. CDR3 loop: CASSLSTGKLFF. DNA for the CDR3: TGTGCCAGCAGTTTGAGCACAGGAAAACTGTTTTTT.

This clone was counted once. The genes are TRBV10-3 and TRBJ1-4, with D possibly TRBD1 on 6 matching bases. V lost 6 bases and J 8 bases, leaving 16 bases between the germline ends. The length of the CDR3 is 14 residues. Germline loops: CDR1 ENHRY, CDR2 SYGVKD. As DNA, the CDR3 is TGTGCCATCAGGGATTCAGGGGCGAGCGAAAAACTGTTTTTT. Protein: CAIRDSGASEKLFF.

V gene TRBV7-9 combines with J gene TRBJ1-1; D is ambiguous. Germline CDR1 reads SEHNR; CDR2 reads FQNEAQ (reference sequence). The V and J ends lost 1 base and 0 bases respectively, with 6 bases between them. The CDR3 has 14 amino acids. The chain's CDR3 is CASSLVPMNTEAFF. CDR3 coding DNA: TGTGCCAGCAGCTTAGTCCCCATGAACACTGAAGCTTTCTTT.

The V call is TRBV7-6, the J call TRBJ1-2; TRBD1 agrees at 9 bases. The CDR3 runs to 16 residues. V shed 5 bases and J 0 bases; nucleotides not matched to a gene: 7. In germline, CDR1 is SGHVS, CDR2 FNYEAQ. The CDR3, as DNA: TGTGCCAGCAGCCCAGGGACAGGGCCTACTAACTATGGCTACACCTTC. Translated, it gives CASSPGTGPTNYGYTF.

The table lists this clone with a count of one. The chain joins TRBV7-2 to TRBJ1-4; weak D call: TRBD1 (6 bases). Deletions cut 5 bases from V and 8 bases from J, with 15 bases between. The CDR3 contains 14 residues. In germline, CDR1 is SGHTA, CDR2 FQGNSA. The CDR3 is CASSPGPGVEKLFF. The CDR3 coding sequence is TGTGCCAGCAGCCCCGGACCAGGGGTGGAAAAACTGTTTTTT.

In its sample, this clone was seen a few times. This chain joins TRBV6-1 and TRBJ1-1, with D unclear. Trimming stripped 1 base from V and 4 bases from J, with 10 bases between. This CDR3 contains 14 residues. Germline V gene sequence: CDR1 MNHNS, CDR2 SASEGT. The CDR3 DNA is TGTGCCAGCAGTGAAGGGGCCCGGGGCACTGAAGCTTTCTTT. Translated: CASSEGARGTEAFF.

The chain joins TRBV15 to TRBJ2-5, with TRBD1 matching 8 bases. V lost 0 bases and J lost 1; bases outside the gene matches: 10. CDR3 length: 18 amino acids. The V gene's germline CDR1 is LNHNV and CDR2 YYDKDF (reference sequence). In nucleotides, the CDR3 is TGTGCCACCAGCAGAGATCCCGCAGGGGGCGGATCCCAAGAGACCCAGTACTTC. Its translation is CATSRDPAGGGSQETQYF.

This sequence joins TRBV7-2 and TRBJ1-6, with D perhaps TRBD1 (5 bases). Germline-derived CDR1 and CDR2 are SGHTA and FQGNSA. The V gene lost 0 bases and the J gene lost 7 bases, with 13 bases spanning the gap. The CDR3 is made up of 16 amino acids. CDR3 DNA sequence: TGTGCCAGCAGCTTAGCGTTAAGGGGCCGAAATTCACCCCTCCACTTT. It is translated as CASSLALRGRNSPLHF. The entire variable domain, with the rest obtained from reference TRBV7-2 and TRBJ1-6, is as follows: GAGVSQSPSNKVTEKGKDVELRCDPISGHTALYWYRQSLGQGLEFLIYFQGNSAPDKSGLPSDRFSAERTGGSVSTLTIQRTQQEDSAVYLCASSLALRGRNSPLHFGNGTRLTVT.

This chain uses TRBV27 with TRBJ1-3; no reliable D call. The CDR3 spans 15 residues. Germline lookup yields CDR1 MNHEY and CDR2 SMNVEV (reference sequence). Deletions cut 2 bases from V and 0 bases from J, with 8 bases between. CDR3 loop: CASSLQHRSGNTIYF. The CDR3 DNA sequence: TGTGCCAGCAGTTTACAACACCGCTCTGGAAACACCATATATTTT.

This clone has a single count. V gene TRBV7-2 combines with J gene TRBJ2-5; no reliable D call. The V end was cut by 5 bases, the J end by 5 bases, with 15 bases between. Germline lookup yields CDR1 SGHTA and CDR2 FQGNSA. The CDR3 is 14 residues long. The CDR3 reads CASSLRTEYETQYF. The CDR3 coding sequence is TGTGCCAGCAGCCTACGAACCGAATACGAGACCCAGTACTTC.

The CDR3 protein is CASSLHSGLLYEQYV. The CDR3 region has the DNA TGTGCCAGCAGTCTACACTCAGGTCTTCTCTACGAGCAGTACGTC. The chain links TRBV27 to TRBJ2-7; no firm D call. Germline-derived CDR1 and CDR2 are MNHEY and SMNVEV (reference sequence). The germline V and J ends were trimmed by 5 bases and 3 bases, with 17 bases remaining between them. This CDR3 has 15 amino acids.

V and J are TRBV19 and TRBJ1-5; no clear D gene. CDR1 and CDR2 (germline): LNHDA, SQIVND (reference sequence). This CDR3 region has 15 residues. V lost 3 bases, J lost 5 bases, and 14 bases lay in between. This chain's CDR3 is CASSMGSGFDQPQHF. CDR3 DNA sequence: TGTGCCAGTAGTATGGGTTCGGGGTTCGATCAGCCCCAGCATTTT.

This chain connects TRBV2 to TRBJ2-6; D ambiguous. CDR1 and CDR2 (germline): SNHLY, FYNNEI. CDR3 length equals 17 residues. V shed 6 bases and J shed 0 bases, with 15 bases lying between them. This chain's CDR3 is CASRSRGGDSGANVLTF. In DNA form, the CDR3 reads TGTGCCAGCAGGTCTCGCGGCGGCGACTCTGGGGCCAACGTCCTGACTTTC.

The genes are TRBV5-6 and TRBJ1-2; weak D call: TRBD1 (6 bases). CDR1 is SGHDT, CDR2 YYEEEE, per germline. V dropped 5 bases and J dropped 4 bases, with 12 bases sitting between them. CDR3 length: 13 residues. The DNA of the CDR3 is TGTGCCAGCAGTAACGGACAGATCTATGGCTACACCTTC. Its protein is CASSNGQIYGYTF.